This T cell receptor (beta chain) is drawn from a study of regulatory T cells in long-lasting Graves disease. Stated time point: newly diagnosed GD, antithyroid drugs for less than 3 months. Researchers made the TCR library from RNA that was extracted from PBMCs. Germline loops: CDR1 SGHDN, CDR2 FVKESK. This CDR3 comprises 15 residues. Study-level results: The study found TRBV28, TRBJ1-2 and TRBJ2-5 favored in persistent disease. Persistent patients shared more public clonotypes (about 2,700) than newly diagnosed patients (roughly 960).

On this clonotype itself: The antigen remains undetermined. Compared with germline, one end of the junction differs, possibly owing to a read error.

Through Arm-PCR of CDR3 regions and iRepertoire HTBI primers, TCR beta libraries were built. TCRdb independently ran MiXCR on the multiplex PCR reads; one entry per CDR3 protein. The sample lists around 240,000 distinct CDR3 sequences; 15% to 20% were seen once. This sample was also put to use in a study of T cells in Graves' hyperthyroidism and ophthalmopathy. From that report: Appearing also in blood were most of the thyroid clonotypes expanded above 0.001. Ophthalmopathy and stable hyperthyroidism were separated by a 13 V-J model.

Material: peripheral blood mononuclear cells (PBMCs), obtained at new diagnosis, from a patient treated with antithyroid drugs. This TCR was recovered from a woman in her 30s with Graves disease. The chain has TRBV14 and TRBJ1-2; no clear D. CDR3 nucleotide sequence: TGTGCCAGCAGCGACGCTTCCGGCAGAAACTATGGCTACGCCTTC. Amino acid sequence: CASSDASGRNYGYAF.